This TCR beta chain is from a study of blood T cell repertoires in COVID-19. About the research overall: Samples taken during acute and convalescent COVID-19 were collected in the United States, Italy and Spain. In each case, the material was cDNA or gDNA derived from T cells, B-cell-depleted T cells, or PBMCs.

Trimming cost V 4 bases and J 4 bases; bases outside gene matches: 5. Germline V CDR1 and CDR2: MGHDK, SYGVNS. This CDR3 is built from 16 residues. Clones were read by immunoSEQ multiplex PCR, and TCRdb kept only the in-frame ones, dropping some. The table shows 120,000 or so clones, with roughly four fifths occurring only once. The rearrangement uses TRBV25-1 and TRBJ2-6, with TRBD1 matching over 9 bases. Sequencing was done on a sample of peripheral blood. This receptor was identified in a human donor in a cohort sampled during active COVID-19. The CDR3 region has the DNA TGTGCCAGCAGTGCCACAGGGGGCAGCGGGGCCAACGTCCTGACTTTC. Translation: CASSATGGSGANVLTF.